Shown below are 2 T cell receptor beta chains from a single sample sequenced in a study of T-cell reconstitution after alpha-beta-depleted transplantation in children. Preparation of the TCRbeta library was carried out with unique molecular identifiers. TCRdb fed the PCR reads into MiXCR, producing one record per CDR3 protein. The top ten clones hold just over 5.5% of a sample with about 200,000 distinct CDR3 sequences, about 6.6% of them seen once. Here the sequenced sample was PBMCs, taken before TCRalphabeta/CD19-depleted stem cell transplant. The receptor set was obtained from a boy younger than 10 with acute lymphoblastic leukemia, due to receive a stem cell transplant.

This clonotype has at least ten counts. The chain joins TRBV28 to TRBJ2-5; D uncertain. Germline V CDR1 and CDR2: MDHEN, SYDVKM. The germline V and J ends were trimmed by 3 bases and 5 bases, with 7 bases remaining between them. The CDR3 length is 12 residues. For the CDR3, the DNA is TGTGCCAGCAGTTTTGACGCCGAGACCCAGTACTTC. It encodes CASSFDAETQYF. Full variable domain (missing parts from reference TRBV28 and TRBJ2-5): DVKVTQSSRYLVKRTGEKVFLECVQDMDHENMFWYRQDPGLGLRLIYFSYDVKMKEKGDIPEGYSVSREKKERFSLILESASTNQTSMYLCASSFDAETQYFGPGTRLLVL.

This sequence joins TRBV5-5 and TRBJ2-1; 8 bases align to TRBD1. After removal of 4 bases from V and 3 bases from J, the junction contained 6 bases not matched to a gene. CDR3 size: 15 residues. Per the germline V gene, CDR1 is SGHKS and CDR2 is YYEKEE (reference sequence). The CDR3 nucleotides read TGTGCCAGCAGCCGAGGACAGGGCAACTACAATGAGCAGTTCTTC. Translated: CASSRGQGNYNEQFF.